Detailed here is one T cell receptor (beta chain). The sample comes from a study of T-cell reconstitution after alpha-beta-depleted transplantation in children. Unique molecular identifiers were used to barcode this TCRbeta library. TCRdb passed the PCR reads through MiXCR, listing each CDR3 protein once. Of over 150,000 distinct CDR3 sequences in the sample, roughly 6% were seen once. Germline CDR1 reads SEHNR; CDR2 reads FQNEAQ (reference sequence). Between the trimmed V and J ends, which lost 3 bases and 3 bases, there was a span of 8 bases. The CDR3 loop spans 13 amino acids. The TCR was taken from a girl under three years old with combined immunodeficiency, due to receive a stem cell transplant. Sample: PBMCs, taken before TCRalphabeta/CD19-depleted stem cell transplant. The chain joins TRBV7-9 to TRBJ2-5; D is undetermined. The CDR3 loop is CASSFSVEETQYF. CDR3 DNA sequence: TGTGCCAGCAGCTTCAGTGTGGAAGAGACCCAGTACTTC. Looking up the rest from reference TRBV7-9 and TRBJ2-5 gives the full variable domain: DTGVSQNPRHKITKRGQNVTFRCDPISEHNRLYWYRQTLGQGPEFLTYFQNEAQLEKSRLLSDRFSAERPKGSFSTLEIQRTEQGDSAMYLCASSFSVEETQYFGPGTRLLVL.